This T cell receptor beta chain appears in the sequencing data of a study of T-cell reconstitution after alpha-beta-depleted transplantation in children. This clonotype has ten or more counts. Unique molecular identifiers were incorporated into the prepared TCRbeta library. In TCRdb, the PCR reads were re-called with MiXCR into one record per CDR3 protein. The data hold about 72,000 distinct CDR3 sequences, with approximately 7.3% observed a single time. The CDR3 runs to 12 residues. In germline, CDR1 is SQVTM, CDR2 ANQGSEA. V was clipped by 2 bases and J by 5 bases; unmatched bases: 0. The source of this sequence is a human donor who donated a stem cell graft to a child with acute lymphoblastic leukemia. The gene calls are TRBV29-1 and TRBJ2-3, with TRBD1 matching over 8 bases. This sample comprised PBMCs from the stem cell graft donor, obtained from the stem cell graft. CDR3: CSVETGGDTQYF. In DNA form, the CDR3 reads TGCAGCGTTGAAACAGGGGGAGATACGCAGTATTTT.